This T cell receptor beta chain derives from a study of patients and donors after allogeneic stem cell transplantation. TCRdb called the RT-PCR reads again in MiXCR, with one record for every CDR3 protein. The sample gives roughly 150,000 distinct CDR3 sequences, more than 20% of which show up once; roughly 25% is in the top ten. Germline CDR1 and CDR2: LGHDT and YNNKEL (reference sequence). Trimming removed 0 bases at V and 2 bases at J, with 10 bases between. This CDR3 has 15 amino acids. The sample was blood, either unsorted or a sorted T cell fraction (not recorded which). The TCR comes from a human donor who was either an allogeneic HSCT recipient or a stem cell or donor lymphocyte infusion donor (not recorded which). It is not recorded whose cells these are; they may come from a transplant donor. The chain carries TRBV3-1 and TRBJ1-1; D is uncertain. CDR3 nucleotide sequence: TGTGCCAGCAGCCAAGATGCCCCCGATAACACTGAAGCTTTCTTT. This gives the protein CASSQDAPDNTEAFF.